This paragraph covers one T cell receptor beta chain sequence. This CDR3 is 17 amino acids long. Germline V CDR1 and CDR2: LGHDT, YNNKEL (reference sequence). Between the trimmed V and J ends, which lost 0 bases and 1 base, there was a span of 15 bases. The data derive from a study of T-cell reconstitution after alpha-beta-depleted transplantation in children. Library preparation (for TCRbeta) was performed with unique molecular identifiers. Each CDR3 protein is one row after TCRdb ran MiXCR on the PCR reads. Here the sample spans approximately 270,000 distinct CDR3 sequences, 9.9% being singletons. The receptor was derived from a human donor who donated a stem cell graft to a child with SCID. The sequencing used PBMCs from the stem cell graft donor, collected from the stem cell graft. V is TRBV3-1 and J is TRBJ2-5, with D maybe TRBD1 (6 bases). CDR3 bases: TGTGCCAGCAGCCAAGATTTAGGACAGCAGTTCCAAGAGACCCAGTACTTC. Amino acid sequence: CASSQDLGQQFQETQYF.